The source of this T cell receptor beta chain is a study of Ad26.COV2.S vaccination and SARS-CoV-2 variants. Study findings and constraints: TCR breadth and depth analyses may have underestimated total T cell responses. The study found similar non-spike TCR breadth in vaccine and placebo recipients. Placebo recipients showed lower spike-specific TCR breadth than vaccinees.

Regarding this clone: Its matching antigen is unknown.

The method was immunoSEQ multiplex PCR; TCRdb's version includes in-frame clones alone and lacks a portion of them. The sample lists approximately 150,000 clones; roughly 90% were seen once. Trimming cost V 1 base and J 6 bases, with 13 bases left between them. Germline V gives CDR1 LGHDT, CDR2 YNNKEL (reference sequence). The CDR3 sequence is 15 residues long. The TCR comes from a human donor who had recovered from COVID-19. This chain uses TRBV3-1 (or the pseudogene TRBV3-2) with TRBJ1-5; tentatively, D is TRBD1 (6 bases). The input for sequencing was peripheral blood, taken after recovery from COVID-19. This chain's CDR3 is CASSQGGGGSQPQHF. In nucleotides, the CDR3 is TGTGCCAGCAGCCAAGGAGGGGGGGGCAGTCAGCCCCAGCATTTT.